Below, one T cell receptor beta chain is given with its context. What antigen it recognizes has not been identified. Per-base quality was not reported, and no clone a single base away is much larger than it. TCRbeta CDR3 regions were amplified from genomic DNA by means of the immunoSEQ Assay, a bias-controlled multiplex PCR. For the original study's pipeline: The number of nucleated cells in each sample was estimated by amplification of reference gene primers within the assay. To quantify the absolute abundance of each unique TCRbeta CDR3 rearrangement, sequence reads were collapsed and filtered. For each sample, productive Simpson clonality was calculated by taking the square root of Simpson's diversity index across productive rearrangements. Not all clones reach the TCRdb copy of this immuneACCESS table, which keeps in-frame sequences only. Checked studies attribute under half of the gap to unresolved V genes and leave the rest unexplained. V, J and clone size derive from that table, while D and trimming were established from the DNA sequence. The sample table lists approximately 110,000 clones, roughly 82% of them with a count of one. The top ten clonotypes cover roughly 8% of the sample.

The data are from a study of blood T cell repertoires in COVID-19 (dated by TCRdb to 2019 to 2021). Regarding the study in general: Samples covering the acute and convalescent phases of COVID-19 were provided by collaborators in the United States, Italy and Spain. The prospective study material was composed of cDNA or gDNA derived from T cells, B-cell-depleted T cells, or PBMCs. Subjects who had been exposed to COVID-19, were actively infected with it, or had recovered from it provided the deeply sampled blood TCRbeta repertoires that made up the dataset. The repertoires were made available in a free public database intended to serve as a resource for research on the immune response to SARS-CoV-2. The samples were drawn from the first 160 participants of the ongoing ImmuneRACE study and from 950 to 1,500 subjects provided by 6 global collaborators. Nearly every sample came with metadata listing a de-identified subject ID, COVID-19 status, age in years and sex. Where available, HLA class I and class II types were obtained from metadata supplied by the sample provider rather than from assay-based typing.

Germline trimming: 4 bases from V, 0 bases from J; junction bases outside gene matches: 3. The CDR3 has 15 amino acids, counting the end cysteine and phenylalanine. Only CDR3 DNA remains: 45 bases, in frame from the first base. CDR1 and CDR2 (SGHNT, YYREEE) derive from the germline V gene (reference sequence). The collaborating institutions used their own protocols to collect whole blood in K2EDTA tubes. For TCRbeta analysis, collaborator samples were shipped as frozen whole blood, as isolated PBMCs, or as DNA extracted from either sample type. Paper-wide results and their limitations: How much clinical and demographic metadata was included differed by source and by participant, and the metadata was provided uncurated.

This TCR came from a woman aged 40 to 50 with acute or convalescent COVID-19. Sequences were obtained from peripheral blood. The chain is made from TRBV5-4 and TRBJ2-2; TRBD2 aligns with 7 central bases. The encoded CDR3 is CASSRLAPNTGELFF. At the DNA level, the sequence is TGTGCCAGCAGCCGACTAGCCCCGAACACCGGGGAGCTGTTTTTT. Full variable domain (CDR3 extended with the reference TRBV5-4 and TRBJ2-2 proteins): ETGVTQSPTHLIKTRGQQVTLRCSSQSGHNTVSWYQQALGQGPQFIFQYYREEENGRGNFPPRFSGLQFPNYSSELNVNALELDDSALYLCASSRLAPNTGELFFGEGSRLTVL.